These 3 T cell receptor beta chains came from one sample sequenced in a study of human thymus T cells. The study used thymus tissue resected during corrective heart surgery. The method was immunoSEQ multiplex PCR; TCRdb's version includes in-frame clones alone and lacks a portion of them. Of 60,000 to 75,000 clones in the sample, around 95% were seen once. The sequencing input was thymus tissue. These receptors all come from a girl under three years old with a congenital heart defect but otherwise immunologically healthy.

The CDR3 region has the DNA TGTGCCAGCAGCTTTTTATTTGGGCTGGACAGGCGGTGGAACTATGGCTACACCTTC. It translates to CASSFLFGLDRRWNYGYTF. This chain joins TRBV5-4 and TRBJ1-2; 7 bases fit TRBD1. Trimming cost V 2 bases and J 2 bases; bases outside gene matches: 18. The CDR3 loop spans 19 amino acids. Per the germline V gene, CDR1 is SGHNT and CDR2 is YYREEE (reference sequence).

The chain uses TRBV27 and TRBJ1-5, with D possibly being TRBD1 (5 bases). Trimming stripped 6 bases from V and 8 bases from J, with 23 bases between. The germline gives CDR1 MNHEY, CDR2 SMNVEV (reference sequence). This CDR3 comprises 16 residues. The CDR3 region is CASSLGGVAGDKPQHF. The CDR3 DNA reads TGTGCCAGCAGCCTCGGGGGAGTGGCAGGTGACAAGCCCCAGCATTTT.

The chain is built from TRBV7-2 and TRBJ2-7, with 10 bases aligning to TRBD2. The CDR3 has 16 residues. The trim removed 5 bases at V and 2 bases at J, leaving 9 bases unmatched. Germline V gene sequence: CDR1 SGHTA, CDR2 FQGNSA. The CDR3 reads CASSPPPLAGAYEQYF. Here the CDR3 DNA reads TGTGCCAGCAGCCCTCCCCCCCTAGCGGGAGCCTACGAGCAGTACTTC. The complete variable domain, with remaining parts taken from reference TRBV7-2 and TRBJ2-7, reads GAGVSQSPSNKVTEKGKDVELRCDPISGHTALYWYRQSLGQGLEFLIYFQGNSAPDKSGLPSDRFSAERTGGSVSTLTIQRTQQEDSAVYLCASSPPPLAGAYEQYFGPGTRLTVT.